The 3 T cell receptor beta chains presented below share a single source sample, sequenced in a study of ipilimumab plus nivolumab after autologous stem cell transplantation. The data were produced by immunoSEQ multiplex PCR, yet TCRdb's version contains in-frame clones alone and is incomplete. The sample lists about 16,000 clones, more than 70% occurring once. The source was PBMCs, collected in a trial of ipilimumab plus nivolumab as post-transplant consolidation. The receptors were gathered from a male donor with diffuse large B-cell lymphoma.

This clone has just a few counts. CDR3: CASSANRQVGEQFF. The DNA for the CDR3 is TGTGCCAGCAGTGCCAACCGACAGGTCGGTGAGCAGTTCTTC. The rearrangement links TRBV6-1 to TRBJ2-1, with D perhaps TRBD1 (6 bases). The ends were cut back, 4 bases at V and 9 bases at J, with 16 bases in the middle. Germline assignment: CDR1 MNHNS and CDR2 SASEGT. The CDR3 loop spans 14 amino acids.

This clone was seen only a few times. The chain joins TRBV19 to TRBJ2-1, with TRBD2 as a possible D gene (6 bases). This CDR3 comprises 15 residues. V dropped 5 bases and J dropped 0 bases, with 11 bases sitting between them. Germline V gene sequence: CDR1 LNHDA, CDR2 SQIVND (reference sequence). CDR3 sequence (DNA): TGTGCCAGTAGTGAGGGACTCAACTCCTACAATGAGCAGTTCTTC. It is translated as CASSEGLNSYNEQFF.

The chain has TRBV9 and TRBJ2-1; TRBD1 matches 10 bases. The V and J ends lost 6 bases and 10 bases, in that order; junction bases with no gene match: 10. CDR1 is SGDLS, CDR2 YYNGEE, per germline. The CDR3 extends over 14 amino acids. The CDR3 loop is CASTPGQGFMEQFF. Here the CDR3 DNA reads TGTGCCAGCACCCCGGGACAGGGGTTCATGGAGCAGTTCTTC.